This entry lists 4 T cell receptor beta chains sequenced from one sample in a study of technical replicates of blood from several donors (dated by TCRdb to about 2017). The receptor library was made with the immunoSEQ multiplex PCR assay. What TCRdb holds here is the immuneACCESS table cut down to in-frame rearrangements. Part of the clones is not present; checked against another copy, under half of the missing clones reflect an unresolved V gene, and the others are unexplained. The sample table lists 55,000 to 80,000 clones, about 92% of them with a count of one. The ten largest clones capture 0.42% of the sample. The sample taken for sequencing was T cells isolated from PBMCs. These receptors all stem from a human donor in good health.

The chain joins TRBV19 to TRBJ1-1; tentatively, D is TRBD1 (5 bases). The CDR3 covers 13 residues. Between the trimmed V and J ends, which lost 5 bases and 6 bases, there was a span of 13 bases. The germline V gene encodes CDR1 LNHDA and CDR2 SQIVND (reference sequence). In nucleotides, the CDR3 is TGTGCCAGTAGTTCCCTAGGGGTCCCTGAAGCTTTCTTT. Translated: CASSSLGVPEAFF.

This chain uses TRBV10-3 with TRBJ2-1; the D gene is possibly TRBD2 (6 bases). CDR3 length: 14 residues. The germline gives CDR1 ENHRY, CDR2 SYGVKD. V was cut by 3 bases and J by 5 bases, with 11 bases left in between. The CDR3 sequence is CAISDVAGHNEQFF. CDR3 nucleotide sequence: TGTGCCATCAGTGATGTTGCGGGACACAATGAGCAGTTCTTC.

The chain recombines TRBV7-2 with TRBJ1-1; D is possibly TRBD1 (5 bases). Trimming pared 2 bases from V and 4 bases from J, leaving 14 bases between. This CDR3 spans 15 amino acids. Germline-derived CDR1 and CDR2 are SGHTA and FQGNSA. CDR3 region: CASSLKGQVITEAFF. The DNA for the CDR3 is TGTGCCAGCAGCTTAAAGGGGCAGGTGATCACTGAAGCTTTCTTT.

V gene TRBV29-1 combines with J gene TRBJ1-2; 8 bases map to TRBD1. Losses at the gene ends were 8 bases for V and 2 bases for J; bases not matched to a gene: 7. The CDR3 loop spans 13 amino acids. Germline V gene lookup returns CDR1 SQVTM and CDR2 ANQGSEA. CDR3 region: CSSGQGPNYGYTF. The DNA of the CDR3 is TGCAGCTCCGGACAGGGTCCCAACTATGGCTACACCTTC. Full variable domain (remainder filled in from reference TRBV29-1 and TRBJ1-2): SAVISQKPSRDICQRGTSLTIQCQVDSQVTMMFWYRQQPGQSLTLIATANQGSEATYESGFVIDKFPISRPNLTFSTLTVSNMSPEDSSIYLCSSGQGPNYGYTFGSGTRLTVV.